This TCR beta chain was recorded in a study of cytomegalovirus exposure and HLA in healthy donors. General observations from the study: According to a later analysis, donors in an Asian-associated ancestry cluster reportedly had fewer N-insertions than the 666-donor mean. A previous analysis found most TCR beta V segments productive roughly 87% or roughly 30% of the time.

The germline gives CDR1 WNHNN, CDR2 SYGVQD (reference sequence). This CDR3 has 17 residues. With 4 bases removed from V and 0 bases from J, the gap between germline ends came to 19 bases. Turning to this clone: Antigen unknown.

The PCR was carried out with 60 Vbeta primers and 13 Jbeta primers. The table came from immunoSEQ multiplex PCR; TCRdb's copy has only in-frame clones and leaves some out. Here the sample spans around 65,000 clones, around 86% being singletons. The sample comprised PBMCs. V gene TRBV10-1 combines with J gene TRBJ2-7, with D perhaps matching TRBD2 (6 bases). The sequence derives from a female donor in good health and CMV-seronegative. As DNA, the CDR3 is TGCGCCAGCAGTGTTAACCGGGACTCACTAAGCTCCTACGAGCAGTACTTC. Its translation is CASSVNRDSLSSYEQYF.